This TCR beta chain was observed in a study of technical replicates of blood from several donors. The CDR3 consists of 14 residues. Germline V gene sequence: CDR1 MNHNS, CDR2 SASEGT. The V gene lost 2 bases and the J gene lost 1 base, with 6 bases spanning the gap. Libraries were prepared by immunoSEQ multiplex PCR; TCRdb keeps only in-frame clonotypes and omits some of them. Of about 80,000 clones listed, around 94% were seen once; the top ten hold around 0.37%. The sequenced sample was T cells isolated from PBMCs. This TCR came from a human donor in good health. The chain employs TRBV6-1 and TRBJ2-1; TRBD2 might be the D (6 bases). DNA of the CDR3: TGTGCCAGCAGTGAAAGCGGGTCCTACAATGAGCAGTTCTTC. Residues: CASSESGSYNEQFF.